Sequencing of this TCR beta chain was carried out in a study of shared clonotypes between healthy human individuals. Germline V CDR1 and CDR2: SGDLS, YYNGEE. V was clipped by 4 bases and J by 3 bases, with 6 bases between them. CDR3 length equals 12 residues. Assay runs were performed at deep level. The input for sorted-subset replicate PCRs was approximately 190 ng DNA, 25,000 to 35,000 T cell genomes. Sequenced by immunoSEQ multiplex PCR; TCRdb stores in-frame clones only, minus some. The table has roughly 1.5 million clones, 95% to 99% seen once. Note on this clone: Its antigen is not known. Distinct nucleotide sequences in the sample also encode this CDR3.

Findings of the study overall: Rarefaction showed that sequencing of sorted subsets was incomplete (despite large depth).

The TCR was taken from a man aged 25-40 years in good health. The sample comprised naive CD4+ T cells sorted from blood. The subset denotes: CD45RA+ positively selected. The chain recombines TRBV9 with TRBJ2-3; D uncertain. This CDR3 is CASSPRTDTQYF. DNA of the CDR3: TGTGCCAGCAGCCCTAGAACAGATACGCAGTATTTT.